This TCR beta chain was documented in a study of CD8+CD57+ T cells in acquired aplastic anemia. A word on this clonotype: This may stem from a read error, because a much larger clone lies one nucleotide away.

The CDR3 covers 14 residues. Germline V CDR1 and CDR2: SGHRS, YFSETQ. Flow cytometry had shown expanded CD8+CD57+ cells in the patients chosen for sequencing. The cohort consisted entirely of patients having severe acquired aplastic anemia. The template for TCR beta VDJ and CDR3 sequence profiling was genomic DNA. MiXCR, run by TCRdb on the reads, gives a single entry per CDR3 protein. The table lists around 200,000 distinct CDR3 sequences, less than 60% of them singletons, with approximately 9.7% in the top ten. This chain uses TRBV5-1 with TRBJ2-6; D call uncertain. The TCR comes from a human donor with aplastic anemia. The specimen was sorted CD4+, CD8+, or CD8+CD57+ T cells (not recorded which) from PBMCs. In nucleotides, the CDR3 is TGCACCAGCAGTGATATCTCTGGGGCCAACGTCCTGACTTTC. This codes for CTSSDISGANVLTF.